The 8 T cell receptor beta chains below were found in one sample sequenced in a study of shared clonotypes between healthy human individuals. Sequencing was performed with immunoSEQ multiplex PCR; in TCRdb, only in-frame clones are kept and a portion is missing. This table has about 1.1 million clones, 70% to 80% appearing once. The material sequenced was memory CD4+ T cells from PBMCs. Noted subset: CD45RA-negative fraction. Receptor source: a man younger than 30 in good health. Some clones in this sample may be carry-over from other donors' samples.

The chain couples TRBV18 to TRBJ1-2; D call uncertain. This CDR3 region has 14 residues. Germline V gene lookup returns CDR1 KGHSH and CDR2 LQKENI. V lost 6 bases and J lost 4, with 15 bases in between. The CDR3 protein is CASSLSSESYGYTF. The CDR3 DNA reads TGTGCCAGCTCCCTCAGTTCAGAGTCCTATGGCTACACCTTC.

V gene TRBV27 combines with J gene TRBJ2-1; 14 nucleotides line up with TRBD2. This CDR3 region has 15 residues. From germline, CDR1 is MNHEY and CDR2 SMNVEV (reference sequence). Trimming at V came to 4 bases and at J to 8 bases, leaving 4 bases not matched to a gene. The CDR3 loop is CASSSGLAGADEQFF. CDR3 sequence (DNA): TGTGCCAGCAGTTCGGGACTAGCGGGAGCCGATGAGCAGTTCTTC.

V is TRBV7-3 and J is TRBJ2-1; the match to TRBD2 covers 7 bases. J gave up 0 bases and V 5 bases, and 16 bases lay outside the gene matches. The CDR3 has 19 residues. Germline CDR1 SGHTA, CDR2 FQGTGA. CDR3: CASSLKGTMILGSYNEQFF. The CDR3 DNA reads TGTGCCAGCAGCCTAAAGGGGACTATGATTTTAGGCTCCTACAATGAGCAGTTCTTC. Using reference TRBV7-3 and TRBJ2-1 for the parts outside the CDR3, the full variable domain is GAGVSQTPSNKVTEKGKYVELRCDPISGHTALYWYRQSLGQGPEFLIYFQGTGAADDSGLPNDRFFAVRPEGSVSTLKIQRTERGDSAVYLCASSLKGTMILGSYNEQFFGPGTRLTVL.

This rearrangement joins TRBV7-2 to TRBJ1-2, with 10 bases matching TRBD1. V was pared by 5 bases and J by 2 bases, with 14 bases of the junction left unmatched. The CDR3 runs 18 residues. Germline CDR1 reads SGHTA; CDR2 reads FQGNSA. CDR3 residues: CASSRNRQGARENYGYTF. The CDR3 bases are TGTGCCAGCAGCCGAAACCGACAGGGGGCGAGGGAGAACTATGGCTACACCTTC.

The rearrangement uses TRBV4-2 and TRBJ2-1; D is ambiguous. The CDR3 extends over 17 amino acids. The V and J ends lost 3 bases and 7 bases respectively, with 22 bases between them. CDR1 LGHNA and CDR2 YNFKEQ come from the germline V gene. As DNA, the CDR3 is TGTGCCAGCAGCCAGGGAACGGTTATGTTGGGGATGAATGAGCAGTTCTTC. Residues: CASSQGTVMLGMNEQFF.

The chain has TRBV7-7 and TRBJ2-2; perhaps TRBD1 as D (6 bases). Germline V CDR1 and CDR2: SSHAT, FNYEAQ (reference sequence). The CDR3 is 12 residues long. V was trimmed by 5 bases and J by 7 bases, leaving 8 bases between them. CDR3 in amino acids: CASSPRGGELFF. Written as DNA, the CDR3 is TGTGCCAGCAGCCCCAGGGGCGGGGAGCTGTTTTTT.

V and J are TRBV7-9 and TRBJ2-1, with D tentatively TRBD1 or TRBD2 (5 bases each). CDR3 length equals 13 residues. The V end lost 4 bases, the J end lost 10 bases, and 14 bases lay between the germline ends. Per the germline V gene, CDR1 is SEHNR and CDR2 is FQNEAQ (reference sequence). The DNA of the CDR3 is TGTGCCAGCAGCTCGGGACCCTACTTGGAGCAGTTCTTC. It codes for CASSSGPYLEQFF.

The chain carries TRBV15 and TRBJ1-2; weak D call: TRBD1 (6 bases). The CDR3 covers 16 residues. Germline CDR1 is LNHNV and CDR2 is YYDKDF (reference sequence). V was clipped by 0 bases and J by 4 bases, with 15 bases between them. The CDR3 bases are TGTGCCACCAGCAGAGATTCGTCCGGGGGCTCCTATGGCTACACCTTC. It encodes CATSRDSSGGSYGYTF.